The rows below give T cell receptor beta chains drawn from one sample of a study of T cell repertoires in cytomegalovirus infection. TCRdb reprocessed the reads via MiXCR and lists one record per CDR3 protein. The sample has a few hundred thousand distinct CDR3 sequences, 35% to 50% seen once. Their antigens remain unidentified. The source material was cultured PBMCs, sampled from culture after CMV antigen stimulation. These receptors originate from a human donor in good health (CMV status not recorded). Some clones in this sample may be carry-over from other donors' samples. Both conserved end residues are part of each CDR3. A D gene is named only where the DNA matches it firmly. Some rows have no size entry. The others give once, few or many, or a class for an expanded clone.

>.|TRBJ2-7|TRBV7-2|few
CASTLGRNYEQYF
TGTGCCAGCACCCTTGGTCGAAACTACGAGCAGTACTTC
>.|TRBJ1-2|TRBV7-2|.
CASSLTRVRGYTF
TGTGCCAGCAGCTTAACGAGAGTCCGCGGCTACACCTTC
>.|TRBJ2-5|TRBV11-2|.
CASSRLRRAVQETQYF
TGTGCCAGCAGCAGGCTGCGCCGGGCGGTGCAAGAGACCCAGTACTTC
>.|TRBJ2-2|TRBV7-2|.
CASSLGGRWSGELFF
TGTGCCAGCAGCTTAGGTGGGAGATGGTCCGGGGAGCTGTTTTTT
>.|TRBJ1-6|TRBV6-8|.
CASSHRTSSYNSPLHF
TGTGCCAGCAGTCATCGGACCAGCTCCTATAATTCACCCCTCCACTTT
>.|TRBJ2-1|TRBV7-6|.
CASSLAGLSNEQFF
TGTGCCAGCAGCTTAGCGGGTTTGAGCAATGAGCAGTTCTTC
>TRBD1|TRBJ2-7|TRBV12-3/TRBV12-4|few
CASSLSNRGYEQYF
TGTGCCAGCAGTTTGTCCAACAGGGGCTACGAGCAGTACTTC
>.|TRBJ1-6|TRBV27|few
CASQTLGPYNSPLHF
TGTGCCAGCCAGACTCTCGGACCCTATAATTCACCCCTCCACTTT
>.|TRBJ2-5|TRBV13|.
CASSLVAPGGETQYF
TGTGCCAGCAGCTTAGTGGCCCCGGGCGGGGAGACCCAGTACTTC
>TRBD1|TRBJ2-4|TRBV5-4|.
CASSLRTGGALKTIQYF
TGTGCCAGCAGCTTGAGGACAGGGGGCGCGCTTAAAACCATTCAGTACTTC
>TRBD2|TRBJ2-7|TRBV27|.
CAQRDYPQRGVYEQYF
TGTGCCCAGCGGGATTACCCGCAACGAGGGGTGTACGAGCAGTACTTC
>TRBD1|TRBJ2-7|TRBV12-3/TRBV12-4|few
CASSFGTAIIYEQYF
TGTGCCAGCAGTTTCGGGACAGCCATAATCTACGAGCAGTACTTC
>.|TRBJ1-6|TRBV6-6|few
CASTLQGWGSPLHF
TGTGCCAGCACTTTACAGGGTTGGGGTTCACCCCTCCACTTT
>.|TRBJ2-3|TRBV6-1|few
CASTWRVGDTQYF
TGTGCCAGCACTTGGAGGGTGGGAGATACGCAGTATTTT
>.|TRBJ1-1|TRBV6-6|few
CASSYLPSNTEAFF
TGTGCCAGCAGTTACTTACCCTCGAACACTGAAGCTTTCTTT
>.|TRBJ2-4|TRBV7-9|.
CASRLDLSTQYF
TGTGCCAGCAGGCTAGACCTCTCCACTCAGTACTTC
>.|TRBJ2-1|TRBV5-6|few
CASSPRGGSLDFSFF
TGTGCCAGCAGCCCGAGGGGAGGATCCCTTGATTTCTCGTTCTTC
>TRBD1|TRBJ2-6|TRBV7-6|few
CASSPSTGTLSGANVLTF
TGTGCCAGCAGCCCATCGACAGGGACACTCTCTGGGGCCAACGTCCTGACTTTC
>TRBD2|TRBJ2-5|TRBV18|.
CASSRVVSGAQETQYF
TGTGCCAGCTCCCGAGTTGTAAGCGGGGCCCAAGAGACCCAGTACTTC
>TRBD1|TRBJ2-3|TRBV18|few
CASSPGQSRDTQYF
TGTGCCAGCTCACCGGGACAGTCTAGGGATACGCAGTATTTT
>.|TRBJ1-2|TRBV7-2|.
CASTYRDPSFGYTF
TGTGCCAGCACTTACCGGGACCCCTCTTTTGGCTACACCTTC
>.|TRBJ2-5|TRBV3-1|.
CASSQRGGETQYF
TGTGCCAGCAGCCAGCGGGGTGGAGAGACCCAGTACTTC
>TRBD2|TRBJ2-7|TRBV7-4|few
CASSGPGGGVSYEQYF
TGTGCCAGCAGCGGCCCTGGGGGGGGGGTGTCCTACGAGCAGTACTTC
>TRBD2|TRBJ2-5|TRBV6-2/TRBV6-3|.
CASSSAGVGVTQYF
TGTGCCAGCAGTTCAGCGGGAGTTGGGGTGACCCAGTACTTC
>TRBD2|TRBJ2-1|TRBV5-4|few
CASRKGLAGDNNEQFF
TGTGCCAGCAGGAAGGGACTAGCGGGAGATAACAATGAGCAGTTCTTC
>TRBD1|TRBJ2-4|TRBV6-2/TRBV6-3|.
CASNLDRGAKNIQYF
TGTGCCAGCAATCTCGACAGGGGAGCCAAAAACATTCAGTACTTC
>TRBD2|TRBJ2-5|TRBV18|.
CASSLSLGGRRQETQYF
TGTGCCAGCTCACTCAGCCTTGGCGGGAGACGGCAAGAGACCCAGTACTTC
>.|TRBJ1-1|TRBV6-1|.
CASGDRLGTEAFF
TGTGCCAGCGGAGACCGGCTTGGGACTGAAGCTTTCTTT
>.|TRBJ1-1|TRBV10-3|.
CANSDGGLGAFF
TGTGCCAACTCGGACGGAGGACTAGGTGCTTTCTTT
>.|TRBJ2-5|TRBV27|.
CASSLSTEAPPGTQYF
TGTGCCAGCAGTTTATCAACAGAGGCGCCCCCGGGAACCCAGTACTTC
>.|TRBJ2-1|TRBV20-1|.
CSAPDWSSYNEQFF
TGCAGTGCCCCCGACTGGAGCTCCTACAATGAGCAGTTCTTC
>.|TRBJ2-1|TRBV5-4|.
CANGQGNNEQFF
TGTGCCAACGGTCAGGGGAACAATGAGCAGTTCTTC
>TRBD1|TRBJ1-1|TRBV6-1|.
CASSARTGGDTEAFF
TGTGCCAGCAGTGCCCGGACAGGGGGGGACACTGAAGCTTTCTTT
>.|TRBJ2-7|TRBV6-6|.
CAITSGRTLYEQYF
TGTGCCATCACCTCGGGCAGAACCCTATACGAGCAGTACTTC
>.|TRBJ2-3|TRBV7-2|.
CASSPKGPTDTQYF
TGTGCCAGCAGCCCCAAGGGGCCCACAGATACGCAGTATTTT
>TRBD2|TRBJ2-2|TRBV7-2|many
CASSLASSGVTGELFF
TGTGCCAGCAGCTTAGCGTCTAGCGGGGTGACCGGGGAGCTGTTTTTT
>TRBD2|TRBJ2-1|TRBV6-1|.
CASSSLPRGGSYNEQFF
TGTGCCAGCAGTTCTCTGCCACGGGGGGGTTCCTACAATGAGCAGTTCTTC
>.|TRBJ1-5|TRBV7-2|.
CASSLKLGDQPQHF
TGTGCCAGCAGCTTAAAACTCGGGGATCAGCCCCAGCATTTT
>.|TRBJ1-1|TRBV5-4|.
CASSFVGMNTEAFF
TGTGCCAGCAGCTTTGTGGGGATGAACACTGAAGCTTTCTTT
>.|TRBJ2-5|TRBV7-6|few
CASSQSEDRGRETQYF
TGTGCCAGCAGCCAATCAGAGGATCGGGGTAGAGAGACCCAGTACTTC
>.|TRBJ2-1|TRBV6-1|.
CASSAEREGQEGTGNEQFF
TGTGCCAGCAGCGCGGAACGGGAGGGACAGGAGGGTACGGGCAATGAGCAGTTCTTC
>.|TRBJ1-1|TRBV12-3/TRBV12-4|.
CASSLAGRTMNTEAFF
TGTGCCAGCAGTTTGGCGGGGCGGACTATGAACACTGAAGCTTTCTTT
>TRBD1|TRBJ2-7|TRBV27|.
CASSLSDRGEEQYF
TGTGCCAGCAGTTTATCGGACAGGGGTGAAGAGCAGTACTTC
>.|TRBJ2-1|TRBV6-5|few
CASRGVNEQFF
TGTGCCAGCAGAGGCGTTAATGAGCAGTTCTTC
>TRBD2|TRBJ2-5|TRBV7-9|.
CASSLLNGGAQYF
TGTGCCAGCAGCTTACTGAATGGGGGGGCCCAGTACTTC
>TRBD1|TRBJ1-1|TRBV10-3|.
CAISSAQGMNTEAFF
TGTGCCATCAGTTCCGCACAGGGGATGAACACTGAAGCTTTCTTT
>TRBD2|TRBJ2-7|TRBV7-6|few
CASRPGASGPYEQYF
TGTGCCAGCAGACCTGGAGCTAGCGGTCCCTACGAGCAGTACTTC
>.|TRBJ1-2|TRBV14|few
CASSQVSGNYGYTF
TGTGCCAGCAGCCAAGTCTCAGGGAACTATGGCTACACCTTC
>.|TRBJ2-5|TRBV5-1|.
CASNKLAGQETQYF
TGCGCCAGCAACAAACTAGCAGGACAAGAGACCCAGTACTTC
>.|TRBJ2-2|TRBV6-2/TRBV6-3|few
CASTDSLNTGELFF
TGTGCCAGCACAGACAGCCTTAACACCGGGGAGCTGTTTTTT
>TRBD2|TRBJ2-7|TRBV2|.
CASSRTSGYETGQYF
TGTGCCAGCAGCCGCACTAGCGGTTACGAAACGGGGCAGTACTTC
>.|TRBJ2-3|TRBV6-5|.
CASSFALRWFADTQYF
TGTGCCAGCAGTTTCGCGCTCCGGTGGTTTGCAGATACGCAGTATTTT